The 2 T cell receptor beta chains presented below share a single source sample, sequenced in a study of blood T cell repertoires in COVID-19. Generated by immunoSEQ multiplex PCR, the TCRdb table keeps only in-frame clones and is missing some. This table has about 400,000 clones, about 90% appearing once. The sample taken for sequencing was PBMCs or T cells enriched from blood (not recorded which). These receptors were collected from a man aged 40-49 years in a cohort exposed to, infected with or recovered from COVID-19 (not recorded which).

The chain joins TRBV3-1 (or the pseudogene TRBV3-2) to TRBJ1-5, with D perhaps matching TRBD1 (5 bases). The CDR3 has 15 residues. CDR1 is LGHDT, CDR2 YNNKEL, per germline (reference sequence). Deletions cut 0 bases from V and 7 bases from J, with 13 bases between. As DNA, the CDR3 is TGTGCCAGCAGCCAAGATCGGGGGGTGGGCCAGCCCCAGCATTTT. It encodes CASSQDRGVGQPQHF.

V usage is TRBV2 and J usage is TRBJ1-1; D uncertain. This CDR3 is built from 11 residues. The V end lost 7 bases, the J end lost 3 bases, and 6 bases lay between the germline ends. The germline CDR1 and CDR2 sequences are SNHLY and FYNNEI. CDR3 sequence (DNA): TGTGCCAGCACAACAGACACTGAAGCTTTCTTT. Amino acids: CASTTDTEAFF.